The 9 T cell receptor beta chains in this list originate from one sample, sequenced in a study of early T cells in non-severe SARS-CoV-2 infection. TCRdb called the 5' RACE reads again in MiXCR, with one record for every CDR3 protein. The sample comprises some 51,000 distinct CDR3 sequences, under 15% of which are singletons, and less than 12% rests with the top ten. This sample comprised whole blood, obtained at baseline. The receptors shown here come from an adult who was a healthcare worker with PCR-confirmed SARS-CoV-2 infection or an uninfected control (not recorded which).

V and J are TRBV28 and TRBJ2-3, with D possibly TRBD1 on 6 matching bases. Germline V gene lookup returns CDR1 MDHEN and CDR2 SYDVKM. The CDR3 contains 14 residues. Trimming cost V 5 bases and J 2 bases, with 11 bases left between them. The CDR3 spells CASSPRDNTDTQYF. CDR3 bases: TGTGCCAGCAGTCCTAGGGACAACACAGATACGCAGTATTTT.

This CDR3 reads CSAEAPPGTYESRTQYF. CDR3 nucleotide sequence: TGCAGTGCAGAGGCGCCCCCAGGGACTTATGAGTCCCGGACCCAGTACTTC. This chain uses TRBV20-1 with TRBJ2-5; tentative D call: TRBD2 (6 bases). CDR1 DFQATT and CDR2 SNEGSKA come from the germline V gene (reference sequence). V lost 6 bases, J lost 7 bases, and 30 bases lay in between. CDR3 length equals 17 residues.

The CDR3 protein is CASSPLEVNSPLHF. CDR3 nucleotides: TGTGCCAGCAGCCCTCTGGAGGTTAATTCACCCCTCCACTTT. The chain joins TRBV3-1 to TRBJ1-6, with no clear D. CDR1 is LGHDT, CDR2 YNNKEL, per germline (reference sequence). Trimming took off 4 bases at V and 6 bases at J, with 10 bases between the two ends. The CDR3 is made up of 14 amino acids.

This clonotype has ten or more counts. The chain links TRBV20-1 to TRBJ1-5, with no clear D. V was cut by 3 bases and J by 3 bases, with 15 bases left in between. CDR1 and CDR2 from the germline V gene are DFQATT and SNEGSKA (reference sequence). This CDR3 is built from 15 residues. CDR3 amino acids: CSARGLLGLNQPQHF. CDR3 in DNA: TGCAGTGCTAGGGGCCTATTGGGCCTCAATCAGCCCCAGCATTTT.

The chain couples TRBV6-5 to TRBJ2-7; D possibly corresponds to TRBD1 (6 bases). The germline gives CDR1 MNHEY, CDR2 SVGAGI. This CDR3 contains 14 residues. Trimming shortened V by 0 bases and J by 0 bases, and 6 bases separated the two germline ends. The CDR3, as DNA: TGTGCCAGCAGTTACTCAGGGGGCTCCTACGAGCAGTACTTC. Translated: CASSYSGGSYEQYF.

In this sample, this clonotype turned up many times. The genes are TRBV6-2 or TRBV6-3 and TRBJ2-7, with D hard to call. The V end lost 2 bases, the J end lost 3 bases, and 5 bases lay between the germline ends. Germline V gene lookup returns CDR1 MNHEY and CDR2 SVGEGT. The CDR3 runs to 12 residues. CDR3 in amino acids: CASSYVGYEQYF. CDR3 DNA sequence: TGTGCCAGCAGTTACGTGGGCTACGAGCAGTACTTC.

The rearrangement joins TRBV4-1 to TRBJ2-7, with D possibly matching TRBD1 (5 bases). Trimming took off 3 bases at V and 3 bases at J, with 6 bases between the two ends. CDR3 length: 12 amino acids. Germline V lookup: CDR1 MGHRA, CDR2 YSYEKL. CDR3: CASSHDSYEQYF. The DNA for the CDR3 is TGCGCCAGCAGCCACGACAGCTACGAGCAGTACTTC.

The table lists this clonotype with a few counts. The chain joins TRBV28 to TRBJ2-3, with D perhaps TRBD2 (5 bases). V gave up 5 bases and J gave up 5 bases, with 8 bases separating them. Germline CDR1 MDHEN, CDR2 SYDVKM. The CDR3 is made up of 12 amino acids. DNA of the CDR3: TGTGCCAGCAGTCCGGCGGGAGATACGCAGTATTTT. Translating it yields CASSPAGDTQYF.

In this sample, this clonotype turned up a few times. The V gene is TRBV4-2, the J gene TRBJ2-7; D is undetermined. Germline lookup yields CDR1 LGHNA and CDR2 YNFKEQ. The V gene lost 1 base and the J gene lost 1 base, with 11 bases spanning the gap. The CDR3 loop spans 15 amino acids. In nucleotides, the CDR3 is TGTGCCAGCAGCCAAGCCACGGCGGCTTCCTACGAGCAGTACTTC. The encoded protein is CASSQATAASYEQYF.